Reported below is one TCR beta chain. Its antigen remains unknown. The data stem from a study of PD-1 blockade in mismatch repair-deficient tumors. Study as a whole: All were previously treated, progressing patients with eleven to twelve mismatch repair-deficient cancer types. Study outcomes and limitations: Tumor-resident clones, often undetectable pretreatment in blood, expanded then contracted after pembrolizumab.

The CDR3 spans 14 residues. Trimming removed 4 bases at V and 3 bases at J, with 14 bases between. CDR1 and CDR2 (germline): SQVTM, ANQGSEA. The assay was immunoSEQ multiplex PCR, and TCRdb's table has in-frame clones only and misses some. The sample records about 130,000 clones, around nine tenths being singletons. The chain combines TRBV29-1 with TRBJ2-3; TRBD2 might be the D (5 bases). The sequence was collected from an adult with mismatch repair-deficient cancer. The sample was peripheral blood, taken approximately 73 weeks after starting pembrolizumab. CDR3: CSVAKGVGTDTQYF. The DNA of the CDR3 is TGCAGCGTTGCGAAGGGAGTGGGAACAGATACGCAGTATTTT.